Below are 2 T cell receptor beta chains sequenced from a single sample in a study of cytomegalovirus exposure and HLA in healthy donors. The PCR used 60 Vbeta and 13 Jbeta primers. Clones were read by immunoSEQ multiplex PCR, and TCRdb kept only the in-frame ones, dropping some. The sample yields roughly 160,000 clones, approximately 85% seen once. What was sequenced was PBMCs. The receptors shown here come from a man younger than 30 in good health and CMV-seropositive.

Here the CDR3 reads CASSIGYEQYF. Written as DNA, the CDR3 is TGTGCCAGCAGCATCGGTTACGAGCAGTACTTC. The J gene is TRBJ2-7, the V gene TRBV7-2, with no clear D. Germline CDR1 is SGHTA and CDR2 is FQGNSA. CDR3 length: 11 amino acids. The V gene lost 5 bases and the J gene lost 4 bases, with 6 bases spanning the gap.

Comment on this clone: Its ends do not fully match the called genes, so a read error is possible. V is TRBV7-9 and J is TRBJ1-1; maybe TRBD1 (6 bases). The CDR3 consists of 15 residues. Germline loops: CDR1 SEHNR, CDR2 FQNEAQ (reference sequence). The CDR3 here is CSSSLGGGKNTEAFF. DNA of the CDR3: TGTTCCAGCAGCTTAGGGGGGGGGAAAAACACTGAAGCTTTCTTT.